Sequencing of this T cell receptor (beta chain) was carried out in a study of blood T cell repertoires in COVID-19. Original analysis: Counts of nucleated cells, estimated from reference gene primer amplification, were obtained. The protocol was immunoSEQ multiplex PCR, while the TCRdb copy is restricted to in-frame clones and leaves out a portion. V and J calls and clone size are as listed in that table; D and trimming were resolved from the DNA. The data show about 73,000 clones, about four fifths seen once. This clone was observed a single time. The sequenced sample consisted of peripheral blood. The receptor comes from a woman in her fifties or sixties with acute or convalescent COVID-19.

This chain's CDR3 is CASSDSLTDTQYF. As DNA, the CDR3 is TGTGCCAGCAGCGACAGCCTCACAGATACGCAGTATTTT. V usage is TRBV21-1 and J usage is TRBJ2-3; whether TRBD1, the table's D call, matches the DNA was not checked. TRBV21-1 is classified as a pseudogene. The CDR3 consists of 13 residues.